The next 30 T cell receptor beta chains were all read from a single sample in a study of beta chain features in type 1 diabetes. Reverse transcribing all isolated RNA meant expressed TCRB transcripts were sequenced. TCRdb's copy holds only in-frame clones and misses some; the assay was immunoSEQ multiplex PCR. Found here are about 130,000 clones, about 9.2% of them singletons; the top ten hold 0.68%. The sequenced sample was central memory CD4+ T cells from blood. Source of these receptors: a man between 18 and 29 years old in good health.

V gene TRBV4-3 combines with J gene TRBJ2-7; TRBD1 agrees at 8 bases. Germline CDR1 is LGHNA and CDR2 is YSLEER. V shed 3 bases, J shed 2 bases, and the junction held 3 bases outside the gene matches. The CDR3 covers 14 residues. CDR3 nucleotides: TGCGCCAGCAGCCATGGGACAGGAACCTACGAGCAGTACTTC. Its translation is CASSHGTGTYEQYF.

The chain joins TRBV10-3 to TRBJ2-4, with 9 bases fitting TRBD1. CDR3 length equals 15 residues. Germline-derived CDR1 and CDR2 are ENHRY and SYGVKD. The trim removed 8 bases at V and 7 bases at J, leaving 12 bases unmatched. CDR3 bases: TGTGCCATCTCCGACAGGGGGAAGGCAAGTAACATTCAGTACTTC. Its translation is CAISDRGKASNIQYF.

Only a few counts were recorded for this clone. The rearrangement joins TRBV7-7 to TRBJ2-3; 11 bases map to TRBD1. Germline assignment: CDR1 SSHAT and CDR2 FNYEAQ (reference sequence). The CDR3 has 15 residues. The V segment lost 5 bases and the J segment 3 bases; nucleotides outside the gene matches: 4. The CDR3 coding sequence is TGTGCCAGCAGCCCCGGGACAGGGGGTACAGATACGCAGTATTTT. Translated: CASSPGTGGTDTQYF.

The table lists this clone with a few counts. The J gene is TRBJ1-2, the V gene TRBV4-2; D is ambiguous. This CDR3 has 16 residues. Deletions cut 5 bases from V and 0 bases from J, with 16 bases between. CDR1 is LGHNA, CDR2 YNFKEQ, per germline. The CDR3 sequence is CASSETGTIANYGYTF. For the CDR3, the DNA is TGTGCCAGCAGCGAGACGGGTACCATAGCTAACTATGGCTACACCTTC.

This clone was counted only a few times. Written as DNA, the CDR3 is TGCGCCAGCAGCTTGGCTCGGACAGGCTATCGGGAGACCCAGTACTTC. Translation gives CASSLARTGYRETQYF. The chain uses TRBV5-1 and TRBJ2-5; 7 bases match TRBD1. Looked up from germline, CDR1 is SGHRS and CDR2 is YFSETQ. The CDR3 is 16 amino acids. Trimming cost V 0 bases and J 5 bases; bases outside gene matches: 10.

The J gene is TRBJ2-1, the V gene TRBV9; 11 bases map to TRBD2. The ends lost 3 bases at V and 2 bases at J; junction bases unmatched: 10. CDR1 SGDLS and CDR2 YYNGEE come from the germline V gene. The CDR3 consists of 18 residues. For the CDR3, the DNA is TGTGCCAGCAGCGCCTTCCTTACTAGCGGGGGAGCCTACAATGAGCAGTTCTTC. It specifies CASSAFLTSGGAYNEQFF. Filled out from reference TRBV9 and TRBJ2-1, the complete variable domain reads DSGVTQTPKHLITATGQRVTLRCSPRSGDLSVYWYQQSLDQGLQFLIQYYNGEERAKGNILERFSAQQFPDLHSELNLSSLELGDSALYFCASSAFLTSGGAYNEQFFGPGTRLTVL.

This clone has a handful of counts. The V call is TRBV20-1, the J call TRBJ2-5, with no clear D. CDR1 and CDR2 from the germline V gene are DFQATT and SNEGSKA (reference sequence). The germline V and J ends were trimmed by 3 bases and 5 bases, with 7 bases remaining between them. This CDR3 is 11 amino acids long. Written as DNA, the CDR3 is TGCAGTGCTAGTCCCTATGAGACCCAGTACTTC. Its translation is CSASPYETQYF.

Of note for this clone: The identical CDR3 is also encoded by other nucleotide sequences in the sample. The V and J genes are TRBV9 and TRBJ1-5; D is uncertain. Germline V gives CDR1 SGDLS, CDR2 YYNGEE. This CDR3 region has 13 residues. Between the trimmed V and J ends, which lost 1 base and 3 bases, there was a span of 5 bases. The CDR3 spells CASSVSNNQPQHF. CDR3 in DNA: TGTGCCAGCAGCGTATCTAACAATCAGCCCCAGCATTTT.

This chain connects TRBV5-1 to TRBJ2-1; 12 nucleotides align to TRBD2. The CDR3 extends over 16 amino acids. Germline CDR1 and CDR2: SGHRS and YFSETQ. The V gene end was trimmed by 4 bases and the J gene end by 6 bases; junction bases not matched to a gene: 8. CDR3: CASSPPLAGGTNEQFF. In nucleotides, the CDR3 is TGCGCCAGCAGCCCCCCTCTAGCGGGGGGGACCAATGAGCAGTTCTTC. The full variable domain, rest sourced from reference TRBV5-1 and TRBJ2-1, is KAGVTQTPRYLIKTRGQQVTLSCSPISGHRSVSWYQQTPGQGLQFLFEYFSETQRNKGNFPGRFSGRQFSNSRSEMNVSTLELGDSALYLCASSPPLAGGTNEQFFGPGTRLTVL.

The chain uses TRBV4-3 and TRBJ1-2; 7 positions agree with TRBD1. J lost 8 bases, V lost 4 bases, and 13 bases had no gene match. Germline V CDR1 and CDR2: LGHNA, YSLEER. The CDR3 runs 15 residues. CDR3 sequence reads: CASSLTTGQGGGYTF. The CDR3 region has the DNA TGCGCCAGCAGCCTAACCACGGGGCAGGGGGGAGGCTACACCTTC.

The chain employs TRBV29-1 and TRBJ1-2; 7 bases are shared with TRBD1. Looked up from germline, CDR1 is SQVTM and CDR2 is ANQGSEA. The CDR3 totals 15 residues. Unmatched junction bases numbered 14, after V lost 7 bases and J lost 3 bases. Here the CDR3 DNA reads TGCAGCGGCGACCTCGGGGCAGGGGGAGACTATGGCTACACCTTC. Amino acids: CSGDLGAGGDYGYTF.

There are a few counts of this clone. V is TRBV4-2 and J is TRBJ2-7; D remains ambiguous. Germline V lookup: CDR1 LGHNA, CDR2 YNFKEQ. The CDR3 is made up of 15 amino acids. Trimming removed 0 bases at V and 0 bases at J, with 9 bases between. The DNA for the CDR3 is TGTGCCAGCAGCCAAGACATCACAGCCTCCTACGAGCAGTACTTC. Its protein is CASSQDITASYEQYF.

V gene TRBV7-2 combines with J gene TRBJ2-3; D might be TRBD1 (5 bases). Trimming took 5 bases from V and 2 from J, leaving 11 bases between them. Germline CDR1 and CDR2: SGHTA and FQGNSA. CDR3 length: 14 residues. The CDR3 sequence: CASSQGLSTDTQYF. The CDR3 region has the DNA TGTGCCAGCAGCCAGGGCCTCTCCACAGATACGCAGTATTTT.

The chain recombines TRBV7-2 with TRBJ2-3, with 10 bases that match TRBD2. The length of the CDR3 is 17 residues. With 0 bases clipped from V and 6 bases from J, the junction kept 9 bases outside the gene matches. CDR1 is SGHTA and CDR2 is FQGNSA in the germline V gene. The CDR3 loop is CASSLASIAGGLDTQYF. CDR3 coding DNA: TGTGCCAGCAGCTTAGCGAGTATAGCGGGGGGACTCGATACGCAGTATTTT.

This clone was seen only a few times. The chain couples TRBV6-6 to TRBJ1-6; unclear D gene. Trimming left V 5 bases short and J 7 bases short, with 15 bases between. This CDR3 has 15 residues. Germline V CDR1 and CDR2: MNHNY, SVGAGI (reference sequence). The CDR3 protein is CASSGLQAQNSPLHF. Written as DNA, the CDR3 is TGTGCCAGCAGTGGACTTCAGGCCCAAAATTCACCCCTCCACTTT.

The sample holds a few counts of this clone. This chain connects TRBV19 to TRBJ1-2; the match to TRBD1 covers 9 bases. The V segment lost 10 bases and the J segment 3 bases; nucleotides outside the gene matches: 6. The CDR3 loop spans 13 amino acids. Germline V CDR1 and CDR2: LNHDA, SQIVND (reference sequence). CDR3: CAISDRGDYGYTF. DNA of the CDR3: TGTGCCATATCTGACAGGGGGGACTATGGCTACACCTTC.

This clone was counted ten times or more. This chain joins TRBV5-6 and TRBJ1-5; 8 nucleotides match TRBD1. Germline CDR1 reads SGHDT; CDR2 reads YYEEEE. This CDR3 is 14 amino acids long. The junction had 8 bases not matched to a gene; V was cut back by 5 bases and J by 7 bases. This chain's CDR3 is CASSLDRGGQPQHF. For the CDR3, the DNA is TGTGCCAGCAGTCTCGACAGGGGAGGACAGCCCCAGCATTTT.

The chain joins TRBV7-2 to TRBJ1-1, with a tentative D call TRBD1 (5 bases). V was pared by 5 bases and J by 5 bases, with 21 bases between. CDR1 is SGHTA, CDR2 FQGNSA, per germline. The CDR3 spans 16 residues. In DNA form, the CDR3 reads TGTGCCAGCAGCCTCCAGGGTTCGGGGGTGAGGACTGAAGCTTTCTTT. This codes for CASSLQGSGVRTEAFF.

This chain links TRBV5-1 with TRBJ2-3; TRBD2 matches 12 bases. Germline trimming cut 7 bases from V and 4 bases from J; bases unmatched to any gene: 13. Germline loops: CDR1 SGHRS, CDR2 YFSETQ. The CDR3 consists of 17 residues. The DNA of the CDR3 is TGCGCCAGCGGACCATTATGGACTAGCGGGGTCGCAGATACGCAGTATTTT. It yields the protein CASGPLWTSGVADTQYF.

This clone was seen a handful of times. The chain has TRBV11-3 and TRBJ2-2; D gene ambiguous. V shed 3 bases and J shed 1 base, with 15 bases lying between them. CDR1 and CDR2 (germline): SGHNT, YENEEA. This CDR3 is built from 17 residues. CDR3 amino acids: CASSFVSVPGNTGELFF. CDR3 nucleotides: TGTGCCAGCAGCTTCGTCAGTGTCCCGGGGAACACCGGGGAGCTGTTTTTT. Drawing the rest from reference TRBV11-3 and TRBJ2-2, the complete variable domain is EAGVVQSPRYKIIEKKQPVAFWCNPISGHNTLYWYLQNLGQGPELLIRYENEEAVDDSQLPKDRFSAERLKGVDSTLKIQPAELGDSAVYLCASSFVSVPGNTGELFFGEGSRLTVL.

This clone was recorded many times. The chain combines TRBV30 with TRBJ2-5; 10 bases match TRBD1. The CDR3 runs to 13 residues. J lost 5 bases, V lost 3 bases, and 3 bases had no gene match. Per germline, CDR1 GTSNPN and CDR2 SVGIG (reference sequence). The CDR3 here is CAWSGGQGETQYF. The CDR3 bases are TGTGCCTGGAGCGGGGGACAGGGGGAGACCCAGTACTTC.

The CDR3 loop reads CASSPHQGREQFF. Written as DNA, the CDR3 is TGTGCCAGCAGCCCACACCAGGGGCGAGAGCAGTTCTTC. The chain carries TRBV7-2 and TRBJ2-1; TRBD1 might be the D (6 bases). Germline V gene sequence: CDR1 SGHTA, CDR2 FQGNSA. V shed 5 bases and J shed 10 bases, with 15 bases lying between them. The CDR3 is 13 residues long.

This chain connects TRBV6-6 to TRBJ1-1; D possibly corresponds to TRBD1 (6 bases). The CDR3 spans 14 residues. The V gene lost 4 bases and the J gene lost 6 bases, with 15 bases spanning the gap. Germline CDR1 MNHNY, CDR2 SVGAGI (reference sequence). CDR3 nucleotides: TGTGCCAGCAGTTTTTCGACGGGGGGGCCTGAAGCTTTCTTT. Translation: CASSFSTGGPEAFF.

In this sample, this clone turned up a few times. The gene calls are TRBV6-1 and TRBJ2-1, with TRBD2 identical over 9 bases. Germline CDR1 reads MNHNS; CDR2 reads SASEGT. Trimming cost V 2 bases and J 6 bases; bases outside gene matches: 17. The CDR3 runs to 19 residues. CDR3 sequence reads: CASSERGGVGLATSNEQFF. The CDR3 DNA is TGTGCCAGCAGTGAAAGGGGTGGGGTCGGACTAGCGACGTCCAATGAGCAGTTCTTC.

This clone was seen a few times. This rearrangement joins TRBV7-2 to TRBJ2-3, with 8 bases aligning to TRBD1. The length of the CDR3 is 14 residues. Looked up from germline, CDR1 is SGHTA and CDR2 is FQGNSA. Trimming removed 1 base from V and 4 bases from J; junction bases left unmatched: 1. Here the CDR3 DNA reads TGTGCCAGCAGCTTAGTACAGGGGGCAGATACGCAGTATTTT. Amino acids: CASSLVQGADTQYF.

This chain links TRBV30 with TRBJ2-3; 9 nucleotides line up with TRBD2. There are 13 residues in the CDR3. The V gene's germline CDR1 is GTSNPN and CDR2 SVGIG (reference sequence). V shed 5 bases and J 1 base; nucleotides not matched to a gene: 1. The CDR3 is CAWLAGGTDTQYF. The DNA for the CDR3 is TGTGCCTGGTTAGCGGGGGGCACAGATACGCAGTATTTT.

The chain is built from TRBV7-2 and TRBJ2-5, with 8 bases aligning to TRBD2. Germline-derived CDR1 and CDR2 are SGHTA and FQGNSA. Losses at the gene ends were 2 bases for V and 4 bases for J; bases not matched to a gene: 9. The length of the CDR3 is 16 residues. This CDR3 is CASSLKLASGLETQYF. CDR3 sequence (DNA): TGTGCCAGCAGCTTAAAATTGGCTAGCGGGTTAGAGACCCAGTACTTC.

The chain recombines TRBV4-1 with TRBJ2-2, with 8 nucleotides matching TRBD2. The CDR3 covers 17 residues. CDR1 and CDR2 (germline): MGHRA, YSYEKL. The V and J ends lost 4 bases and 0 bases, in that order; junction bases with no gene match: 7. CDR3 amino acids: CASSPRTSSTNTGELFF. CDR3 nucleotide sequence: TGCGCCAGCAGCCCACGGACTAGCAGCACGAACACCGGGGAGCTGTTTTTT.

The J gene is TRBJ2-5, the V gene TRBV7-2; TRBD2 agrees at 12 bases. CDR1 is SGHTA, CDR2 FQGNSA, per germline. This CDR3 has 16 amino acids. Germline trimming cut 6 bases from V and 4 bases from J; bases unmatched to any gene: 9. The CDR3 sequence is CASSSSGGASIETQYF. CDR3 DNA sequence: TGTGCCAGCAGTTCTAGCGGGGGGGCCTCTATAGAGACCCAGTACTTC.

The chain employs TRBV5-6 and TRBJ2-3; 11 nucleotides agree with TRBD2. Trimming at V came to 2 bases and at J to 5 bases, leaving 7 bases not matched to a gene. CDR1 is SGHDT, CDR2 YYEEEE, per germline. The CDR3 is made up of 16 amino acids. This chain's CDR3 is CASSFPSGGPGDTQYF. For the CDR3, the DNA is TGTGCCAGCAGCTTCCCTAGCGGGGGGCCGGGAGATACGCAGTATTTT.